This is a list of T cell receptor beta chains from one sample in a study of blood T cell repertoires in COVID-19. TCRdb's table, derived via immunoSEQ multiplex PCR, lists solely in-frame clones and lacks some. The table lists approximately 390,000 clones, about 86% of them singletons. The sequenced material came from PBMCs or T cells enriched from blood (not recorded which). All receptors come from a woman aged 50 to 60 who had recovered from COVID-19. The CDR3 runs from the conserved cysteine through the conserved F or W. A D gene is named only where the DNA matches it firmly. Not all rows give a size; the values are once, few, many and, for expanded clones, a class.

j_gene | v_gene | d_gene | abundance | CDR3aa | CDR3nt
TRBJ1-1 | TRBV30 | TRBD1 | . | CAWSLQGAYTEAFF | TGTGCCTGGAGTCTACAGGGGGCGTACACTGAAGCTTTCTTT
TRBJ1-2 | TRBV5-4 | TRBD1 | . | CASSSGTGGYGYTF | TGTGCCAGCAGCTCCGGGACAGGGGGCTATGGCTACACCTTC
TRBJ2-5 | TRBV7-6 | TRBD2 | . | CASSLAASGGETQYF | TGTGCCAGCAGCTTGGCGGCTAGCGGGGGGGAGACCCAGTACTTC
TRBJ1-6 | TRBV10-3 | TRBD1 | . | CAISDPGQGASPLHF | TGTGCCATCAGTGACCCTGGACAGGGGGCCTCACCCCTCCACTTT
TRBJ1-5 | TRBV18 | . | . | CASSLQDGLYSNQPQHF | TGTGCCAGCTCCCTACAGGACGGCCTGTATAGCAATCAGCCCCAGCATTTT
TRBJ1-6 | TRBV5-1 | . | once | CASSLDRVENSPLHF | TGCGCCAGCAGCTTGGACAGGGTAGAGAATTCACCCCTCCACTTT
TRBJ2-7 | TRBV19 | . | . | CASSIEGSPSYEQYF | TGTGCCAGTAGTATAGAAGGGAGCCCCAGCTACGAGCAGTACTTC
TRBJ2-7 | TRBV30 | . | . | CAWGGGPEQYF | TGTGCCTGGGGAGGGGGGCCCGAGCAGTACTTC
TRBJ1-5 | TRBV19 | . | . | CASSIEAGGLGQPQHF | TGTGCCAGTAGTATAGAGGCGGGGGGCTTGGGTCAGCCCCAGCATTTT
TRBJ1-2 | TRBV28 | . | . | CASSSESSYGYTF | TGTGCCAGCAGTTCGGAGAGCTCGTATGGCTACACCTTC
TRBJ2-1 | TRBV3-1/TRBV3-2 | TRBD2 | . | CASSLRTRLAGVAGSYNEQFF | TGTGCCAGCAGCCTACGAACCCGACTAGCGGGGGTGGCGGGCTCCTACAATGAGCAGTTCTTC
TRBJ1-1 | TRBV27 | . | . | CASSFLQGNTEAFF | TGTGCCAGCAGTTTCTTACAGGGGAACACTGAAGCTTTCTTT
TRBJ1-5 | TRBV19 | TRBD1 | once | CASSSRPGTGTNQPQHF | TGTGCCAGTAGTTCTCGACCTGGGACAGGGACTAATCAGCCCCAGCATTTT
TRBJ2-2 | TRBV7-6 | . | . | CASSQGTGELFF | TGTGCCAGCAGCCAGGGGACCGGGGAGCTGTTTTTT
TRBJ2-1 | TRBV7-6 | TRBD2 | . | CASSLEASGSYNEQFF | TGTGCCAGCAGCTTAGAGGCTAGCGGCTCATACAATGAGCAGTTCTTC
TRBJ2-7 | TRBV30 | . | . | CALDRPGGEQYF | TGTGCCCTCGATCGTCCCGGGGGCGAGCAGTACTTC
TRBJ2-7 | TRBV2 | TRBD1 | . | CASTRTGSSSYEQYF | TGTGCCAGCACCCGGACAGGGTCGTCTTCCTACGAGCAGTACTTC
TRBJ1-5 | TRBV28 | . | . | CASSLTVTANQPQHF | TGTGCCAGCAGTTTGACTGTCACGGCGAATCAGCCCCAGCATTTT
TRBJ2-2 | TRBV5-1 | TRBD2 | . | CASRTGLAGGPRTGELFF | TGCGCCAGCAGAACCGGACTAGCGGGGGGCCCGAGGACCGGGGAGCTGTTTTTT
TRBJ2-7 | TRBV7-8 | . | . | CASSLGQIYEQYF | TGTGCCAGCAGCTTAGGACAGATCTACGAGCAGTACTTC
TRBJ1-2 | TRBV23-1 | . | . | CASSILTLGYGYTF | TGCGCCAGCAGTATACTCACTCTCGGCTATGGCTACACCTTC
TRBJ1-6 | TRBV6-2/TRBV6-3 | . | . | CASSYSMARNGYNSPLHF | TGTGCCAGCAGTTACTCGATGGCCCGGAACGGGTATAATTCACCCCTCCACTTT
TRBJ2-2 | TRBV7-8 | TRBD1 | . | CASSLTPDRVGELFF | TGTGCCAGCAGCTTGACCCCTGACAGGGTAGGGGAGCTGTTTTTT
TRBJ1-2 | TRBV7-3 | . | . | CASSSTVGQGSSYTF | TGTGCCAGCTCCTCCACCGTTGGGCAGGGGAGTAGCTACACCTTC
TRBJ1-2 | TRBV29-1 | . | few | CSVERFQGYGYTF | TGCAGCGTTGAGCGATTTCAGGGATATGGCTACACCTTC
TRBJ2-3 | TRBV4-2 | TRBD2 | . | CASSQDSPAGDLTDTQYF | TGTGCCAGCAGCCAAGATAGCCCAGCGGGGGACCTCACAGATACGCAGTATTTT
TRBJ1-6 | TRBV6-2/TRBV6-3 | . | . | CASSYSPDTNSPLHF | TGTGCCAGCAGTTACTCCCCGGACACGAATTCACCCCTCCACTTT
TRBJ1-3 | TRBV28 | TRBD1 | . | CASSLGDRAGNTIYF | TGTGCCAGCAGTTTAGGAGACAGGGCTGGAAACACCATATATTTT
TRBJ1-1 | TRBV2 | TRBD1 | . | CASSGTGLNTEAFF | TGTGCCAGCAGCGGGACAGGACTGAACACTGAAGCTTTCTTT
TRBJ1-1 | TRBV5-8 | TRBD1 | once | CASSVQGGGTEAFF | TGTGCCAGCAGCGTACAGGGGGGCGGCACTGAAGCTTTCTTT
TRBJ1-1 | TRBV7-2 | . | . | CASSPGLTNTEAFF | TGTGCCAGCAGCCCGGGACTAACGAACACTGAAGCTTTCTTT
TRBJ2-5 | TRBV7-7 | TRBD2 | . | CASSLDGGSQETQYF | TGTGCTAGCAGCTTAGACGGGGGGTCCCAAGAGACCCAGTACTTC
TRBJ1-1 | TRBV6-5 | . | . | CASTGLWGGGTEAFF | TGTGCCAGCACCGGTCTCTGGGGAGGTGGAACTGAAGCTTTCTTT
TRBJ1-2 | TRBV29-1 | TRBD1 | . | CSVPTPKQGASYGYTF | TGCAGCGTCCCAACACCGAAACAGGGGGCGAGCTATGGCTACACCTTC
TRBJ2-5 | TRBV2 | TRBD1 | . | CASSADRGQTQYF | TGTGCCAGCAGCGCGGACAGGGGGCAGACCCAGTACTTC
TRBJ2-2 | TRBV2 | TRBD1 | . | CASRHGPIQGANTGELFF | TGTGCCAGCAGGCACGGCCCTATTCAGGGGGCTAACACCGGGGAGCTGTTTTTT
TRBJ1-5 | TRBV7-6 | TRBD1 | . | CASSSGTGVGQPQHF | TGTGCCAGCAGCAGCGGGACAGGGGTAGGGCAGCCCCAGCATTTT
TRBJ2-7 | TRBV19 | . | . | CASSIAPDRTYEQYF | TGTGCCAGTAGTATCGCCCCGGACAGAACCTACGAGCAGTACTTC
TRBJ1-2 | TRBV19 | . | few | CASSIIESSGNGYTF | TGTGCCAGTAGTATTATCGAGTCGTCAGGAAATGGCTACACCTTC
TRBJ1-4 | TRBV9 | . | . | CASSVGQGFGEKLFF | TGTGCCAGCAGCGTAGGGCAGGGATTTGGTGAAAAACTGTTTTTT
TRBJ2-1 | TRBV2 | . | . | CASSEAYGGPSGEQFF | TGTGCCAGCAGTGAAGCGTACGGGGGGCCCAGCGGGGAGCAGTTCTTC